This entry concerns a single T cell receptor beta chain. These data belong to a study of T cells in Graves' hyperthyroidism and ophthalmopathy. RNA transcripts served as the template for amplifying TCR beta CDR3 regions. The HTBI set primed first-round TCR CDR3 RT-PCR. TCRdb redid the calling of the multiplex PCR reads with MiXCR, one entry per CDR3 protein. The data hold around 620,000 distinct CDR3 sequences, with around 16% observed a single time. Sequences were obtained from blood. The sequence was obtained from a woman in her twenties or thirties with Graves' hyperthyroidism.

The CDR3 spells CASSLSLAGGPGEQFF. DNA of the CDR3: TGCGCCAGCAGCTTGTCACTAGCGGGAGGGCCAGGGGAGCAGTTCTTC. The rearrangement links TRBV5-1 to TRBJ2-1; TRBD2 matches 13 bases. Germline trimming cut 1 base from V and 10 bases from J; bases unmatched to any gene: 8. This CDR3 has 16 residues. The germline V gene encodes CDR1 SGHRS and CDR2 YFSETQ. Combining the CDR3 with reference TRBV5-1 and TRBJ2-1 gives the whole variable domain KAGVTQTPRYLIKTRGQQVTLSCSPISGHRSVSWYQQTPGQGLQFLFEYFSETQRNKGNFPGRFSGRQFSNSRSEMNVSTLELGDSALYLCASSLSLAGGPGEQFFGPGTRLTVL.